Following are 20 T cell receptor beta chains from one sample sequenced in a study of CD8 T cells in ankylosing spondylitis. TCRdb re-derived calls from the 5' RACE reads in MiXCR, one entry per CDR3 protein. The sample lists fewer than 200,000 distinct CDR3 sequences, 15% to 20% occurring once. Material for sequencing was blood, either unsorted or a sorted T cell fraction (not recorded which). These TCRs come from a male donor between 5 and 29 years old with ankylosing spondylitis or in good health (not recorded which).

J is TRBJ2-1 and V is TRBV10-3, with D possibly being TRBD2 (6 bases). The length of the CDR3 is 15 residues. The germline V and J ends were trimmed by 5 bases and 5 bases, with 16 bases remaining between them. The germline CDR1 and CDR2 sequences are ENHRY and SYGVKD. The CDR3 bases are TGTGCCATCAGTTCGGGACTGACTATAAACAATGAGCAGTTCTTC. Its translation is CAISSGLTINNEQFF.

This clonotype was seen ten or more times. The J gene is TRBJ2-7, the V gene TRBV27; 9 nucleotides align to TRBD1. The CDR3 is 20 amino acids. After removal of 1 base from V and 4 bases from J, the junction contained 20 bases not matched to a gene. Germline CDR1 reads MNHEY; CDR2 reads SMNVEV (reference sequence). This chain's CDR3 is CASSLFSPGQGTRFTYEQYF. CDR3 DNA sequence: TGTGCCAGCAGTTTATTTTCCCCGGGACAGGGAACACGATTTACTTACGAGCAGTACTTC.

In this sample, this clonotype turned up many times. J is TRBJ1-4 and V is TRBV20-1; D is unresolved. V shed 4 bases and J shed 8 bases, with 8 bases lying between them. This CDR3 region has 11 residues. Per germline, CDR1 DFQATT and CDR2 SNEGSKA (reference sequence). CDR3 amino acids: CSAKELEKLFF. For the CDR3, the DNA is TGCAGTGCTAAAGAACTCGAAAAACTGTTTTTT.

This clonotype was found many times. The CDR3 DNA is TGTGCCAGCTCAACCAGGACAGGGGGCGCGGCCGGGGAGCTGTTTTTT. The encoded protein is CASSTRTGGAAGELFF. The chain joins TRBV27 to TRBJ2-2; TRBD1 aligns across 11 bases. V was clipped by 8 bases and J by 6 bases; unmatched bases: 11. Looked up from germline, CDR1 is MNHEY and CDR2 is SMNVEV (reference sequence). This CDR3 comprises 16 residues.

This clonotype appeared a single time. J is TRBJ2-7 and V is TRBV20-1; unclear D gene. CDR3 size: 13 residues. Germline loops: CDR1 DFQATT, CDR2 SNEGSKA (reference sequence). Trimming stripped 6 bases from V and 1 base from J, with 13 bases between. The CDR3 region has the DNA TGCAGTGCCTTACGGCCATTTTCCTACGAGCAGTACGTC. Translating it yields CSALRPFSYEQYV.

This clonotype has a count of ten or more. The chain employs TRBV7-9 and TRBJ2-4; 7 bases fit TRBD1. With 5 bases clipped from V and 5 bases from J, the junction kept 15 bases outside the gene matches. The CDR3 has 17 amino acids. Germline V CDR1 and CDR2: SEHNR, FQNEAQ (reference sequence). CDR3: CASSPYVPGGRENIQYF. The CDR3 region has the DNA TGTGCCAGCAGCCCTTATGTGCCAGGGGGACGGGAAAACATTCAGTACTTC.

V and J are TRBV18 and TRBJ2-7; D not certain. The CDR3 length is 13 residues. Trimming took 3 bases from V and 1 from J, leaving 7 bases between them. CDR1 and CDR2 from the germline V gene are KGHSH and LQKENI. For the CDR3, the DNA is TGTGCCAGCTCACCTCTGCCGTCCTACGAGCAGTACTTC. It encodes CASSPLPSYEQYF.

This clonotype was recorded many times. The chain is built from TRBV12-3 or TRBV12-4 and TRBJ1-5, with TRBD1 identical over 9 bases. J gave up 1 base and V 5 bases, and 3 bases lay outside the gene matches. The CDR3 totals 15 residues. The CDR3 sequence: CASSTGGSSNQPQHF. CDR3 coding DNA: TGTGCCAGCAGTACAGGGGGCTCCAGCAATCAGCCCCAGCATTTT.

This clonotype was detected many times. V usage is TRBV5-6 and J usage is TRBJ2-1; 8 nucleotides line up with TRBD2. The junction had 13 bases not matched to a gene; V was cut back by 4 bases and J by 7 bases. The CDR3 is 16 amino acids. Germline V gene data show CDR1 as SGHDT and CDR2 as YYEEEE. DNA of the CDR3: TGTGCCAGCAGCATGACTAGCGTCCGTACATTGAATGAGCAGTTCTTC. Translating it yields CASSMTSVRTLNEQFF.

The sample holds many counts of this clonotype. V is TRBV6-5 and J is TRBJ2-7; D is possibly TRBD2 (6 bases). The V gene lost 0 bases and the J gene lost 6 bases, with 15 bases spanning the gap. Germline V gene sequence: CDR1 MNHEY, CDR2 SVGAGI. This CDR3 contains 15 residues. DNA for the CDR3: TGTGCCAGCAGTTACTCGGTGACAAGGAGGGGCGAGCAGTACTTC. Protein product: CASSYSVTRRGEQYF.

Many counts were recorded for this clonotype. This chain joins TRBV7-8 and TRBJ2-1; TRBD2 agrees at 11 bases. From germline, CDR1 is SGHVS and CDR2 FQNEAQ. V shed 7 bases, J shed 1 base, and the junction held 9 bases outside the gene matches. The CDR3 has 17 amino acids. The CDR3 sequence: CASTTSGSPSSYNEQFF. CDR3 DNA sequence: TGTGCCAGCACCACTAGCGGGAGTCCCTCTTCCTACAATGAGCAGTTCTTC.

The CDR3 is CSARQGVADTQYF. The CDR3 coding sequence is TGCAGTGCTAGACAGGGGGTGGCAGATACGCAGTATTTT. The rearrangement uses TRBV20-1 and TRBJ2-3, with 7 bases aligning to TRBD1. The CDR3 runs to 13 residues. Germline V gene lookup returns CDR1 DFQATT and CDR2 SNEGSKA (reference sequence). V gave up 2 bases and J gave up 4 bases; unmatched junction bases: 3.

This clonotype was seen ten or more times. The gene calls are TRBV20-1 and TRBJ2-1; unclear D gene. The germline gives CDR1 DFQATT, CDR2 SNEGSKA (reference sequence). This CDR3 region has 14 residues. With 6 bases removed from V and 0 bases from J, the gap between germline ends came to 12 bases. The CDR3 DNA follows: TGCAGTGCCCTCGGAGAACTCTCCTACAATGAGCAGTTCTTC. Translation: CSALGELSYNEQFF.

This clonotype showed up just a few times. The rearrangement links TRBV7-2 to TRBJ2-1, with 13 positions matching TRBD2. J gave up 9 bases and V 6 bases, and 8 bases lay outside the gene matches. The CDR3 sequence is 15 residues long. From germline, CDR1 is SGHTA and CDR2 FQGNSA. The CDR3 DNA sequence: TGTGCCAGCAGACCCGGACTAGCGGGAGTGGGTGAGCAGTTCTTC. This sequence encodes CASRPGLAGVGEQFF.

This clonotype showed up many times. CDR3 protein: CASSFGGTILTGELFF. For the CDR3, the DNA is TGTGCCAGCAGTTTCGGTGGGACTATCCTCACCGGGGAGCTGTTTTTT. This chain links TRBV12-3 or TRBV12-4 with TRBJ2-2; 7 nucleotides agree with TRBD2. CDR3 length equals 16 residues. V lost 3 bases, J lost 4 bases, and 8 bases stayed unmatched.

About this clonotype: A clone one base away is much larger, so this may be a read error. The J gene is TRBJ1-2, the V gene TRBV2; tentatively, D is TRBD1 (5 bases). This CDR3 has 11 amino acids. V was cut by 7 bases and J by 8 bases, with 11 bases left in between. CDR1 and CDR2 (germline): SNHLY, FYNNEI. The CDR3 here is CASIRDGGYTF. The CDR3 bases are TGTGCCAGCATCAGGGATGGGGGCTACACCTTC. The variable domain in full, completed from reference TRBV2 and TRBJ1-2, reads EPEVTQTPSHQVTQMGQEVILRCVPISNHLYFYWYRQILGQKVEFLVSFYNNEISEKSEIFDDQFSVERPDGSNFTLKIRSTKLEDSAMYFCASIRDGGYTFGSGTRLTVV.

This clonotype was found many times. The V and J genes are TRBV28 and TRBJ2-3; 13 bases fit TRBD2. V gave up 7 bases and J gave up 0 bases; unmatched junction bases: 16. The CDR3 loop spans 20 amino acids. Germline V gives CDR1 MDHEN, CDR2 SYDVKM. The CDR3 DNA sequence: TGTGCCAGCAACCCCCCCGGACTAGCGGGAGTGGGCCCTAGCACAGATACGCAGTATTTT. It is translated as CASNPPGLAGVGPSTDTQYF.

At least ten counts were recorded for this clonotype. This chain uses TRBV29-1 with TRBJ2-3, with 9 nucleotides matching TRBD1. The germline V gene encodes CDR1 SQVTM and CDR2 ANQGSEA. Losses at the gene ends were 7 bases for V and 0 bases for J; bases not matched to a gene: 5. This CDR3 has 14 amino acids. The CDR3 DNA sequence: TGCAGCGAGTCCGGGACAGGGAGCACAGATACGCAGTATTTT. It specifies CSESGTGSTDTQYF.

This clonotype came up many times. V usage is TRBV28 and J usage is TRBJ2-4, with D perhaps being TRBD1 or TRBD2 (5 bases each). V lost 7 bases to trimming and J lost 7 bases, with 17 bases between them. This CDR3 spans 14 amino acids. The germline V gene encodes CDR1 MDHEN and CDR2 SYDVKM. The CDR3 coding sequence is TGTGCCAGCACTGGTAGGGGCCCGGGGAACATTCAGTACTTC. Encoded protein: CASTGRGPGNIQYF.

This clonotype was counted many times. V is TRBV6-5 and J is TRBJ2-5, with a possible D match to TRBD1 (6 bases). V lost 5 bases and J lost 4, with 17 bases in between. CDR3 length equals 15 residues. The V gene's germline CDR1 is MNHEY and CDR2 SVGAGI. CDR3 DNA sequence: TGTGCCAGCAGTAGGTCGGGTCTGGGGGCAGAGACCCAGTACTTC. This gives the protein CASSRSGLGAETQYF.